Described below is a single T cell receptor (beta chain) sequence and its context. What antigen it recognizes has not been identified. No much larger clone exists at a distance of one base, and base qualities are not known. Expansion of CD8+CD57+ cells had been shown by flow cytometry in the patients chosen for sequencing. Every patient had severe acquired aplastic anemia, diagnosed using the International Study of Aplastic Anemia and Agranulocytosis and Camitta criteria. At the time blood was sampled, none of the patients had received any therapy. In the study, sorted CD4+ and CD8+ blood T cells from patients with severe aplastic anemia and from healthy subjects underwent deep sequencing of TCR repertoires. Patients were enrolled in the USA under clinicaltrials.gov protocols 00001620, 01623167, 00001397, 00071045, 00081523 and 00961064. Ficoll-Paque density gradient centrifugation was used to isolate peripheral blood mononuclear cells. Before DNA was extracted, CD4+ and CD8+ T cells were sorted using either FACS or magnetic beads.

These data are taken from a study of CD8+CD57+ T cells in acquired aplastic anemia listed by TCRdb under 2018. With regard to the full study: On average, sorted CD4+ and CD8+ cells yielded around 3.5 ug of extracted DNA, with a range of about 0.17 to 27.4 ug. A CD8+CD57+ expansion meant a frequency higher than the mean frequency seen in healthy subjects. The research as a whole found: CD8+ Simpson's diversity did not differ significantly between patients and healthy controls (P=0.060). Around 30 CD8+ CDR3 sequences were found to be shared between patients and controls, but these sequences appeared to be highly expressed in patients and within the immunodominant clones of the patients.

Genomic DNA served as template for TCR beta VDJ combination and CDR3 sequence profiling. An Illumina HiSeq 2000 was the platform used for TCR repertoire sequencing. In the original analysis: Repertoire assessment relied on Simpson's diversity index, CDR3 size and DJ length profiles, and TRBV/TRBJ rearrangement plots. The most abundant DNA sequence in the deep sequencing data was defined as the immunodominant clone. CDR3 amino acid sequences were checked for sharing between subjects and were compared against published repertoires and the VDJdb database. Clones were called with MiXCR by TCRdb after fastp trimmed the public reads at Q25, and only in-frame beta chains were retained. Each record represents a unique CDR3 protein, reported with the most common genes and DNA among its rows. The V and J calls come from TCRdb's annotation, not from the publication. The sample contains 450,000 to 600,000 distinct CDR3 sequences, about a third of them found a single time. The ten largest clones add up to less than 1% of the sample.

Counted from cysteine to phenylalanine, this CDR3 has 15 amino acids. The DNA shown is the 45-base CDR3, in frame from base 1. The germline V and J ends show losses of 6 bases and 2 bases respectively, and no gene match explains 8 bases of the junction. The germline V gene specifies ENHRY as CDR1 and SYGVKD as CDR2. The chain was built from TRBV10-3 and TRBJ1-1; the central 8 bases match TRBD1. The sequence was collected from a human donor with aplastic anemia. Sequencing input: sorted CD4+, CD8+, or CD8+CD57+ T cells (not recorded which) from PBMCs. The CDR3 corresponds to CAISTGTGGNTEAFF. The DNA sequence is as follows: TGTGCCATCAGCACTGGGACAGGCGGTAACACTGAAGCTTTCTTT.